These 20 T cell receptor beta chains were sequenced from one sample in a study of blood T cell repertoires in COVID-19. The assay was immunoSEQ multiplex PCR, and TCRdb's table has in-frame clones only and misses some. The sample lists about 43,000 clones, 83% occurring once. The sequenced material came from peripheral blood. Source of these receptors: a man older than 75 in a cohort sampled during active COVID-19.

This rearrangement joins TRBV12-1 to TRBJ2-5; the D call in the table, TRBD1, was not verified against the DNA. TRBV12-1 is termed a pseudogene. The CDR3 totals 14 residues. Here the CDR3 DNA reads TGTGCCAGCAGCTTTGGGGGGCAGGGGCAGACCCAGTACTTC. Protein: CASSFGGQGQTQYF.

The V call is TRBV28, the J call TRBJ2-3; 12 bases are a match to TRBD2. From germline, CDR1 is MDHEN and CDR2 SYDVKM. The junction had 4 bases not matched to a gene; V was cut back by 7 bases and J by 2 bases. This CDR3 spans 15 amino acids. The CDR3 sequence is CASNLAGGPTDTQYF. The CDR3, as DNA: TGTGCCAGCAATCTAGCGGGGGGGCCCACAGATACGCAGTATTTT.

The genes are TRBV6-6 and TRBJ2-7; 10 positions agree with TRBD2. The CDR3 has 15 amino acids. Germline CDR1 MNHNY, CDR2 SVGAGI (reference sequence). Trimming cost V 6 bases and J 0 bases; bases outside gene matches: 5. CDR3 region: CASSPGLAASYEQYF. CDR3 bases: TGTGCCAGCAGCCCTGGACTAGCGGCCTCCTACGAGCAGTACTTC.

The gene calls are TRBV27 and TRBJ1-1; no clear D. CDR3 size: 11 residues. The V and J ends lost 9 bases and 10 bases respectively, with 15 bases between them. Per germline, CDR1 MNHEY and CDR2 SMNVEV (reference sequence). The chain's CDR3 is CASSRGSVAFF. The CDR3 DNA is TGTGCCAGTTCCCGGGGTTCGGTAGCTTTCTTT.

The V call is TRBV15, the J call TRBJ2-4, with TRBD1 identical over 11 bases. Per germline, CDR1 LNHNV and CDR2 YYDKDF (reference sequence). The junction had 1 base not matched to a gene; V was cut back by 3 bases and J by 0 bases. The CDR3 spans 16 residues. As DNA, the CDR3 is TGTGCCACCAGCAGGGACAGGGGGCCAGCCAAAAACATTCAGTACTTC. As protein: CATSRDRGPAKNIQYF.

This clone has a handful of counts. The rearrangement uses TRBV5-6 and TRBJ2-1, with TRBD1 matching over 7 bases. Germline lookup yields CDR1 SGHDT and CDR2 YYEEEE. The CDR3 contains 13 residues. The ends lost 8 bases at V and 7 bases at J; junction bases unmatched: 9. In DNA form, the CDR3 reads TGTGCCAGGGAGGACAGGTTCGTGAATGAGCAGTTCTTC. Amino acid sequence: CAREDRFVNEQFF.

In DNA form, the CDR3 reads TGTGCCAGCAGTTACCCGAGCCGGGGGGGGGAAGAAAAACTGTTTTTT. Its protein is CASSYPSRGGEEKLFF. The rearrangement uses TRBV6-5 and TRBJ1-4, with D possibly being TRBD1 (5 bases). Germline CDR1 and CDR2: MNHEY and SVGAGI. The CDR3 has 16 amino acids. V lost 2 bases to trimming and J lost 8 bases, with 18 bases between them.

The chain has TRBV6-6 and TRBJ1-1, with D possibly matching TRBD1 (5 bases). The CDR3 runs 14 residues. V dropped 4 bases and J dropped 6 bases, with 15 bases sitting between them. Germline CDR1 and CDR2: MNHNY and SVGAGI (reference sequence). The CDR3 here is CASSFALQVPEAFF. Here the CDR3 DNA reads TGTGCCAGCAGTTTCGCTTTACAGGTCCCTGAAGCTTTCTTT.

The chain joins TRBV6-5 to TRBJ2-7; 7 bases map to TRBD2. The length of the CDR3 is 11 residues. With 8 bases clipped from V and 9 bases from J, the junction kept 7 bases outside the gene matches. Germline CDR1 is MNHEY and CDR2 is SVGAGI. CDR3 loop: CASATSRAQYF. The CDR3 DNA reads TGTGCCAGCGCGACTAGCAGGGCGCAGTACTTC.

The V and J genes are TRBV29-1 and TRBJ2-5; TRBD2 is a possible D gene (5 bases). From germline, CDR1 is SQVTM and CDR2 ANQGSEA. The germline V and J ends were trimmed by 8 bases and 1 base, with 20 bases remaining between them. CDR3 length: 15 residues. The CDR3 here is CSPEGRAYIQETQYF. CDR3 DNA: TGCAGCCCCGAGGGTAGGGCGTATATCCAAGAGACCCAGTACTTC. Variable domain in full (rest from reference TRBV29-1 and TRBJ2-5): SAVISQKPSRDICQRGTSLTIQCQVDSQVTMMFWYRQQPGQSLTLIATANQGSEATYESGFVIDKFPISRPNLTFSTLTVSNMSPEDSSIYLCSPEGRAYIQETQYFGPGTRLLVL.

With regard to this clone: Other nucleotide sequences in the sample specify the same CDR3. The rearrangement links TRBV28 to TRBJ1-2, with a possible D match to TRBD1 (6 bases). Germline CDR1 reads MDHEN; CDR2 reads SYDVKM. This CDR3 is built from 14 residues. Trimming shortened V by 2 bases and J by 5 bases, and 12 bases separated the two germline ends. Here the CDR3 DNA reads TGTGCCAGCAGTTTAAACAGGGTGGGTTATGGCTACACCTTC. Translation gives CASSLNRVGYGYTF.

The rearrangement joins TRBV27 to TRBJ2-5; D gene uncertain. The ends were cut back, 6 bases at V and 5 bases at J, with 19 bases in the middle. CDR3 size: 15 residues. Germline V gene data show CDR1 as MNHEY and CDR2 as SMNVEV (reference sequence). CDR3 in DNA: TGTGCCAGCAGCCGACAAGCCGCTTCGTCGGAGACCCAGTACTTC. Translation gives CASSRQAASSETQYF.

This clone was found a few times. The rearrangement links TRBV4-3 to TRBJ2-7, with a possible D match to TRBD2 (5 bases). This CDR3 region has 13 residues. Germline V gene sequence: CDR1 LGHNA, CDR2 YSLEER. V was clipped by 1 base and J by 7 bases, with 11 bases between them. The CDR3: CASSQAITGEQYF. The CDR3 nucleotides are TGCGCCAGCAGCCAAGCAATAACGGGGGAGCAGTACTTC.

This clone was recorded only once. The chain links TRBV28 to TRBJ2-7; 8 bases are shared with TRBD2. CDR1 and CDR2 (germline): MDHEN, SYDVKM. After removal of 6 bases from V and 4 bases from J, the junction contained 2 bases not matched to a gene. This CDR3 has 12 amino acids. This CDR3 is CASSRGGYEQYF. The CDR3 DNA is TGTGCCAGCAGCCGGGGGGGGTACGAGCAGTACTTC.

The J gene is TRBJ2-7, the V gene TRBV30; maybe TRBD2 (6 bases). The CDR3 sequence is 14 residues long. V was cut by 0 bases and J by 1 base, with 10 bases left in between. Germline CDR1 is GTSNPN and CDR2 is SVGIG (reference sequence). This chain's CDR3 is CAWSVGGTSYEQYF. The CDR3 DNA follows: TGTGCCTGGAGTGTTGGGGGGACGTCCTACGAGCAGTACTTC.

This rearrangement joins TRBV28 to TRBJ1-2; 9 bases are a match to TRBD1. The CDR3 covers 14 residues. CDR1 and CDR2 from the germline V gene are MDHEN and SYDVKM. The V gene end was trimmed by 1 base and the J gene end by 7 bases; junction bases not matched to a gene: 4. In nucleotides, the CDR3 is TGTGCCAGCAGTTTATCGGACAGGGGATCTGGCTACACCTTC. Amino acid sequence: CASSLSDRGSGYTF.

This chain joins TRBV5-1 and TRBJ2-7, with 10 positions matching TRBD2. Germline V gene sequence: CDR1 SGHRS, CDR2 YFSETQ. J was trimmed by 3 bases and V by 2 bases; bases with no gene match: 5. This CDR3 contains 15 residues. Here the CDR3 DNA reads TGCGCCAGCAGCTTATTAGCGGGAGGTTTCTACGAGCAGTACTTC. This encodes CASSLLAGGFYEQYF.

The chain uses TRBV9 and TRBJ2-3; TRBD2 matches at 8 bases. V shed 4 bases and J 1 base; nucleotides not matched to a gene: 5. The CDR3 totals 15 residues. Germline V lookup: CDR1 SGDLS, CDR2 YYNGEE. CDR3 region: CASSTELAGTDTQYF. In nucleotides, the CDR3 is TGTGCCAGCAGCACGGAACTAGCGGGCACAGATACGCAGTATTTT.

The chain uses TRBV7-2 and TRBJ1-5; weak D call: TRBD1 (5 bases). V was cut by 2 bases and J by 3 bases, with 11 bases left in between. Germline assignment: CDR1 SGHTA and CDR2 FQGNSA. The CDR3 runs 15 residues. The CDR3 protein is CASSLTQGPNQPQHF. CDR3 in DNA: TGTGCCAGCAGCTTAACCCAGGGCCCCAATCAGCCCCAGCATTTT.

The V gene is TRBV5-1, the J gene TRBJ1-6; D unclear. The CDR3 is 15 amino acids. From germline, CDR1 is SGHRS and CDR2 YFSETQ. V shed 0 bases and J shed 10 bases, with 14 bases lying between them. CDR3 in amino acids: CASSLAQGSGSPLHF. The DNA of the CDR3 is TGCGCCAGCAGCTTGGCCCAAGGGAGCGGATCACCCCTCCACTTT.